This T cell receptor (beta chain) is from a study of T cell responses to AZD1222 COVID-19 vaccine. Germline lookup yields CDR1 MNHEY and CDR2 SVGEGT. The V end was cut by 4 bases, the J end by 7 bases, with 10 bases between. The CDR3 consists of 12 residues. Comment on this clone: The antigen remains undetermined.

Findings of the study overall: Every sample of the repertoires postdated the peak T cell response. Elevations in Spike-specific TCR breadth and depth followed administration of two AZD1222 doses.

Data came from immunoSEQ multiplex PCR; TCRdb stores just in-frame clones and leaves some out. The table has around 100,000 clones, over 75% seen once; the top ten hold 15% to 20%. The sequences come from peripheral blood, collected on day 0 of AZD1222 vaccination. This sequence originates from an adult in good health. The chain links TRBV6-2 or TRBV6-3 to TRBJ1-1, with D possibly matching TRBD1 (5 bases). CDR3 bases: TGTGCCAGCAGTTTAGGGGCGGTTGAAGCTTTCTTT. Its protein product is CASSLGAVEAFF.